The 5 T cell receptor beta chains in this list originate from one sample, sequenced in a study of OX40 agonist ivuxolimab in advanced cancers. Only in-frame clones appear in the TCRdb table, and some are missing; sequencing was by immunoSEQ multiplex PCR. The profile shows some 96,000 clones, roughly four fifths of them singletons. The sequencing here drew on CD4+ or CD8+ T cells sorted from blood, taken in a trial of the OX40 agonist ivuxolimab. These receptors were obtained from an adult with an advanced solid tumor such as melanoma, head and neck, liver or kidney cancer.

The rearrangement uses TRBV9 and TRBJ2-3; no firm D call. CDR1 is SGDLS, CDR2 YYNGEE, per germline. V was clipped by 0 bases and J by 1 base, with 9 bases between them. This CDR3 contains 15 residues. The CDR3 protein is CASSVAVDRTDTQYF. CDR3 nucleotides: TGTGCCAGCAGCGTAGCTGTGGACCGCACAGATACGCAGTATTTT.

This clone was recorded once. The chain uses TRBV5-1 and TRBJ2-7, with TRBD1 matching over 10 bases. The CDR3 runs to 15 residues. After removal of 5 bases from V and 6 bases from J, the junction contained 11 bases not matched to a gene. Germline V gene lookup returns CDR1 SGHRS and CDR2 YFSETQ. CDR3 region: CASRVPGTGDPEQYF. CDR3 sequence (DNA): TGCGCCAGCAGAGTACCCGGGACAGGGGATCCCGAGCAGTACTTC.

The chain carries TRBV27 and TRBJ1-4; D is unclear. Germline CDR1 is MNHEY and CDR2 is SMNVEV (reference sequence). The CDR3 spans 14 residues. Trimming took off 5 bases at V and 8 bases at J, with 15 bases between the two ends. The CDR3, as DNA: TGTGCCAGCAGTCATCAGTACGCCCGAGAAAAACTGTTTTTT. Translation gives CASSHQYAREKLFF.

The CDR3 sequence is CASILQDSSNEQFF. The DNA for the CDR3 is TGTGCCAGCATTTTACAGGACAGCTCAAATGAGCAGTTCTTC. The chain recombines TRBV6-1 with TRBJ2-1; perhaps TRBD1 as D (6 bases). Trimming pared 7 bases from V and 7 bases from J, leaving 17 bases between. In germline, CDR1 is MNHNS, CDR2 SASEGT. This CDR3 is 14 amino acids long.

In this sample, this clone turned up a few times. The gene calls are TRBV5-1 and TRBJ2-3; the D call may be TRBD1 or TRBD2 (5 bases each). Trimming removed 0 bases at V and 2 bases at J, with 13 bases between. Germline CDR1 reads SGHRS; CDR2 reads YFSETQ. The CDR3 loop spans 16 amino acids. This CDR3 reads CASSLGGRGDTDTQYF. In DNA, the CDR3 is TGCGCCAGCAGCTTGGGGGGACGGGGTGACACAGATACGCAGTATTTT.